The rows below give T cell receptor beta chains drawn from one sample of a study of blood T cell repertoires in COVID-19. Here immunoSEQ multiplex PCR was the method, and the copy in TCRdb shows in-frame clones only, minus some. This table has 300,000 to 400,000 clones, around 87% appearing once. The sample comprised peripheral blood. All receptors derive from an older woman with COVID-19, enrolled during active disease. The CDR3 runs from the conserved cysteine through the conserved F or W. Fields, in order: J gene, V gene, CDR3 protein.

TRBJ2-7	TRBV11-3	CASSLGSGGALQYF
TRBJ1-1	TRBV6-5	CASSRADTEAFF
TRBJ1-5	TRBV7-9	CASSAGRESNQPQHF
TRBJ1-5	TRBV18	CASSGDLNQPQHF
TRBJ2-2	TRBV18	CASSSQGAYTGELFF
TRBJ1-2	TRBV18	CASSMTGGAEATF
TRBJ1-4	TRBV19	CASSTPRRASTNEKLFF
TRBJ1-2	TRBV12-5	CASGTNLPGQHGYTF
TRBJ1-2	TRBV5-5	CASSFSRGLDGYTF
TRBJ1-6	TRBV10-2	CASADARGSYNSPLHF
TRBJ2-4	TRBV12-3/TRBV12-4	CASSLTGVNIQYF
TRBJ1-3	TRBV4-1	CASSQKGEELGNTIYF
TRBJ2-7	TRBV5-4	CASSLAGEQYF
TRBJ1-5	TRBV6-5	CASSYSRNQPQHF